Listed here are 22 T cell receptor beta chains from one sample, sequenced in a study of naive and memory T cell subsets. TCR cDNA received a 3' ligated oligonucleotide that carried a UMI. Amplification of ligated cDNA took four PCR rounds with SP2 and nested alpha and beta constant primers. TCRdb itself ran the 5' RACE reads through MiXCR, one entry per CDR3 protein. Found here are tens of thousands of distinct CDR3 sequences, about 7.1% of them singletons; the top ten hold 9% to 10%. Receptors originate from a female donor in good health.

The sample holds many counts of this clonotype. V is TRBV7-2 and J is TRBJ1-2, with a weak D call TRBD1 (6 bases). The CDR3 length is 15 residues. V lost 6 bases and J 4 bases, leaving 18 bases between the germline ends. CDR1 is SGHTA and CDR2 is FQGNSA in the germline V gene. Here the CDR3 DNA reads TGTGCCAGCAGGATACTGCTTGACAGGCCCTATGGCTACACCTTC. Its protein is CASRILLDRPYGYTF.

In this sample, this clonotype turned up many times. The chain couples TRBV5-1 to TRBJ2-5, with a possible D match to TRBD2 (5 bases). Germline values: CDR1 SGHRS, CDR2 YFSETQ. CDR3 size: 13 residues. Trimming stripped 4 bases from V and 1 base from J, with 8 bases between. The CDR3 protein is CASSTGVQETQYF. Written as DNA, the CDR3 is TGCGCCAGCAGCACCGGGGTCCAAGAGACCCAGTACTTC.

At least ten counts were recorded for this clonotype. V is TRBV29-1 and J is TRBJ2-3, with TRBD2 matching 9 bases. Germline CDR1 is SQVTM and CDR2 is ANQGSEA. The V and J ends lost 5 bases and 3 bases, in that order; junction bases with no gene match: 9. This CDR3 region has 15 residues. CDR3 nucleotide sequence: TGCAGCGTTCCGGGACTAGCTCCGAGGACAGATACGCAGTATTTT. It is translated as CSVPGLAPRTDTQYF.

Many counts were recorded for this clonotype. The rearrangement joins TRBV10-3 to TRBJ2-1; TRBD1 matches at 7 bases. The germline gives CDR1 ENHRY, CDR2 SYGVKD. This CDR3 is 12 amino acids long. Losses at the gene ends were 4 bases for V and 8 bases for J; bases not matched to a gene: 2. CDR3 sequence (DNA): TGTGCCATCAGTGGACAGGGAGATGAGCAGTTCTTC. Its protein is CAISGQGDEQFF.

This clonotype came up many times. The chain employs TRBV5-1 and TRBJ1-1; TRBD1 aligns across 7 bases. Germline CDR1 is SGHRS and CDR2 is YFSETQ. V was pared by 4 bases and J by 2 bases, with 5 bases of the junction left unmatched. This CDR3 has 14 residues. Written as DNA, the CDR3 is TGCGCCAGCAGCGGGGGACAGCCCAACACTGAAGCTTTCTTT. It codes for CASSGGQPNTEAFF.

The V call is TRBV29-1, the J call TRBJ1-1, with D perhaps TRBD1 (6 bases). Per the germline V gene, CDR1 is SQVTM and CDR2 is ANQGSEA. Trimming cost V 7 bases and J 1 base, with 16 bases left between them. The CDR3 loop spans 14 amino acids. The CDR3 bases are TGCAGCGCGTGCCGGGACATCTGGAACACTGAAGCTTTCTTT. As protein: CSACRDIWNTEAFF.

At least ten counts were recorded for this clonotype. V gene TRBV6-6 combines with J gene TRBJ1-2, with TRBD1 matching over 9 bases. There are 20 residues in the CDR3. The V segment lost 2 bases and the J segment 1 base; nucleotides outside the gene matches: 17. Germline values: CDR1 MNHNY, CDR2 SVGAGI (reference sequence). CDR3 DNA sequence: TGTGCCAGCAGTTACACTCAACGCGGGGTCGGGACAGGGAATAACTATGGCTACACCTTC. This encodes CASSYTQRGVGTGNNYGYTF.

The rearrangement links TRBV28 to TRBJ2-7, with TRBD2 matching 10 bases. V gave up 4 bases and J gave up 1 base; unmatched junction bases: 10. The CDR3 is 17 amino acids. Germline V CDR1 and CDR2: MDHEN, SYDVKM. The CDR3 region has the DNA TGTGCCAGCAGTTCCCCTTCCCCGGGACTAGCGTCCTACGAGCAGTACTTC. Translating gives CASSSPSPGLASYEQYF.

In this sample, this clonotype turned up many times. The genes are TRBV18 and TRBJ2-6, with D perhaps TRBD1 (5 bases). The V end lost 8 bases, the J end lost 2 bases, and 13 bases lay between the germline ends. CDR3 length equals 15 residues. Germline V gene data show CDR1 as KGHSH and CDR2 as LQKENI. CDR3 amino acids: CASTDTRAGANVLTF. Here the CDR3 DNA reads TGTGCCAGCACCGATACCAGGGCTGGGGCCAACGTCCTGACTTTC.

Ten or more counts support this clonotype. The gene calls are TRBV20-1 and TRBJ1-5, with 8 bases fitting TRBD1. The length of the CDR3 is 14 residues. After removal of 3 bases from V and 5 bases from J, the junction contained 6 bases not matched to a gene. The germline CDR1 and CDR2 sequences are DFQATT and SNEGSKA (reference sequence). CDR3 sequence (DNA): TGCAGTGCTAGCTCCGGGACAGGCTATCAGCCCCAGCATTTT. Translated, it gives CSASSGTGYQPQHF.

In this sample, this clonotype turned up a few times. The chain recombines TRBV2 with TRBJ1-5; D remains unclear. The V end was cut by 3 bases, the J end by 2 bases, with 8 bases between. This CDR3 has 14 amino acids. Germline CDR1 SNHLY, CDR2 FYNNEI. In nucleotides, the CDR3 is TGTGCCAGCAGTGATAACACTCGCAATCAGCCCCAGCATTTT. Amino acids: CASSDNTRNQPQHF.

This clonotype was observed at least ten times. The gene calls are TRBV12-3 or TRBV12-4 and TRBJ2-7; D possibly uses TRBD1 or TRBD2 (5 bases each). CDR3 length: 14 residues. V was clipped by 6 bases and J by 2 bases, with 14 bases between them. Here the CDR3 reads CASSQGPGAYEQYF. CDR3 bases: TGTGCCAGCAGCCAGGGTCCCGGGGCCTACGAGCAGTACTTC.

The chain is built from TRBV9 and TRBJ2-5; D remains ambiguous. The ends were cut back, 8 bases at V and 2 bases at J, with 16 bases in the middle. From germline, CDR1 is SGDLS and CDR2 YYNGEE. The CDR3 sequence is 14 residues long. The CDR3 region has the DNA TGTGCCAGTAACCTCCTGGGGTCGCAAGAGACCCAGTACTTC. Translation gives CASNLLGSQETQYF.

This clonotype was counted between two and nine times. The chain joins TRBV12-3 or TRBV12-4 to TRBJ1-5, with D possibly being TRBD1 (6 bases). The CDR3 is 15 amino acids. V was pared by 0 bases and J by 7 bases, with 13 bases between. The CDR3 region is CASSLARRGAQPQHF. CDR3 bases: TGTGCCAGCAGTTTAGCGCGTAGGGGGGCCCAGCCCCAGCATTTT.

This clonotype has ten or more counts. The gene calls are TRBV29-1 and TRBJ1-1; 7 bases fit TRBD1. With 3 bases clipped from V and 0 bases from J, the junction kept 7 bases outside the gene matches. The CDR3 has 15 amino acids. Germline CDR1 is SQVTM and CDR2 is ANQGSEA. DNA of the CDR3: TGCAGCGTTGATATCCCAGGGGGTTTGAACACTGAAGCTTTCTTT. Its translation: CSVDIPGGLNTEAFF.

The chain joins TRBV12-3 or TRBV12-4 to TRBJ2-1, with 9 positions matching TRBD2. V shed 6 bases and J 9 bases; nucleotides not matched to a gene: 9. The CDR3 consists of 14 residues. CDR3: CASSPVAGGVEQFF. The CDR3 DNA reads TGTGCCAGCAGCCCTGTGGCGGGGGGGGTTGAGCAGTTCTTC.

The gene calls are TRBV12-3 or TRBV12-4 and TRBJ2-3; 12 bases are a match to TRBD2. The V and J ends lost 5 bases and 1 base, in that order; junction bases with no gene match: 4. CDR3 length: 16 residues. The CDR3 reads CASSPGLAGRTDTQYF. In nucleotides, the CDR3 is TGTGCCAGCAGTCCAGGACTAGCGGGGCGCACAGATACGCAGTATTTT.

This clonotype was seen repeatedly, ten times or more. The rearrangement joins TRBV27 to TRBJ1-6; D remains ambiguous. The CDR3 extends over 15 amino acids. The germline gives CDR1 MNHEY, CDR2 SMNVEV (reference sequence). Trimming pared 3 bases from V and 7 bases from J, leaving 13 bases between. CDR3 sequence: CASSFKGFRNSPLHF. CDR3 coding DNA: TGTGCCAGCAGTTTTAAAGGGTTTAGGAATTCACCCCTCCACTTT.

This clonotype was recorded many times. V is TRBV6-2 or TRBV6-3 and J is TRBJ1-1; D remains ambiguous. Trimming removed 1 base at V and 13 bases at J, with 7 bases between. The CDR3 is made up of 10 amino acids. The germline CDR1 and CDR2 sequences are MNHEY and SVGEGT. Here the CDR3 reads CASSYLEGFF. Here the CDR3 DNA reads TGTGCCAGCAGTTACTTGGAGGGTTTCTTT.

In this sample, this clonotype turned up many times. The V gene is TRBV19, the J gene TRBJ2-7; D tentatively reads TRBD1 or TRBD2 (5 bases each). This CDR3 spans 14 amino acids. Germline assignment: CDR1 LNHDA and CDR2 SQIVND (reference sequence). V lost 5 bases and J lost 1, with 12 bases in between. DNA of the CDR3: TGTGCCAGTAGTCTTAGGGACGGTTCCTACGAGCAGTACTTC. Its translation: CASSLRDGSYEQYF. Variable domain in full (rest from reference TRBV19 and TRBJ2-7): DGGITQSPKYLFRKEGQNVTLSCEQNLNHDAMYWYRQDPGQGLRLIYYSQIVNDFQKGDIAEGYSVSREKKESFPLTVTSAQKNPTAFYLCASSLRDGSYEQYFGPGTRLTVT.

As for this clonotype: At one of its ends the junction is not consistent with the germline gene, which may arise from a read error. The chain recombines TRBV4-3 with TRBJ1-2, with D hard to call. CDR1 LGHNA and CDR2 YSLEER come from the germline V gene. This CDR3 spans 16 amino acids. In DNA, the CDR3 is TGCGCCAGCAGCCAAGCTCCTTTAAGTGCGGTCTATGGCGACACCTTC. Translation gives CASSQAPLSAVYGDTF.

This clonotype has more than one count but fewer than ten. The gene calls are TRBV11-3 and TRBJ2-6; 7 bases agree with TRBD2. The V gene end was trimmed by 5 bases and the J gene end by 1 base; junction bases not matched to a gene: 2. CDR3 length equals 15 residues. Looked up from germline, CDR1 is SGHNT and CDR2 is YENEEA. CDR3 DNA: TGTGCCAGCAGCGGGGGGGGGTCTGGGGCCAACGTCCTGACTTTC. Translating it yields CASSGGGSGANVLTF.